Below, 4 T cell receptor beta chains from the same sample are listed, as sequenced in a study of beta chain features in type 1 diabetes. The investigators reverse transcribed all of the isolated RNA, so they sequenced expressed TCRB transcripts. Libraries were prepared by immunoSEQ multiplex PCR; TCRdb keeps only in-frame clonotypes and omits some of them. The data show over 100,000 clones, with almost 40% seen just once and 0.06% to 0.075% held by the top ten. The source material was stem cell memory CD4+ T cells from blood. These receptors originate from a woman under 30 in good health.

This clone was picked up a small number of times. This chain joins TRBV18 and TRBJ2-7, with D possibly matching TRBD1 (6 bases). The CDR3 covers 14 residues. V lost 3 bases and J lost 2, with 11 bases in between. Germline V gene sequence: CDR1 KGHSH, CDR2 LQKENI. The DNA of the CDR3 is TGTGCCAGCTCACCTCTACAGGGTACCTACGAGCAGTACTTC. This codes for CASSPLQGTYEQYF.

In its sample, this clone was seen once. This chain uses TRBV12-5 with TRBJ2-2, with no clear D. V was cut by 6 bases and J by 3 bases, with 5 bases left in between. Germline loops: CDR1 LGHNT, CDR2 FRNRAP. This CDR3 spans 12 amino acids. CDR3 nucleotide sequence: TGTGCTAGTGGCGTAGACACCGGGGAGCTGTTTTTT. Its protein is CASGVDTGELFF.

The chain employs TRBV30 and TRBJ2-3; 10 bases fit TRBD2. This CDR3 comprises 16 residues. Germline loops: CDR1 GTSNPN, CDR2 SVGIG (reference sequence). J gave up 4 bases and V 0 bases, and 7 bases lay outside the gene matches. The CDR3 protein is CAWSVLLAGGSDTQYF. In nucleotides, the CDR3 is TGTGCCTGGAGTGTACTATTAGCGGGAGGCTCAGATACGCAGTATTTT. Together with reference TRBV30 and TRBJ2-3, the CDR3 gives the full variable domain: SQTIHQWPATLVQPVGSPLSLECTVEGTSNPNLYWYRQAAGRGLQLLFYSVGIGQISSEVPQNLSASRPQDRQFILSSKKLLLSDSGFYLCAWSVLLAGGSDTQYFGPGTRLTVL.

J is TRBJ1-1 and V is TRBV28; 9 nucleotides line up with TRBD1. The V gene's germline CDR1 is MDHEN and CDR2 SYDVKM. The length of the CDR3 is 16 residues. With V trimmed by 4 bases and J by 5 bases, 11 bases remained unmatched. The CDR3 reads CASSSRGQGGRTEAFF. The CDR3, as DNA: TGTGCCAGCAGTTCCCGGGGACAGGGAGGGAGGACTGAAGCTTTCTTT.